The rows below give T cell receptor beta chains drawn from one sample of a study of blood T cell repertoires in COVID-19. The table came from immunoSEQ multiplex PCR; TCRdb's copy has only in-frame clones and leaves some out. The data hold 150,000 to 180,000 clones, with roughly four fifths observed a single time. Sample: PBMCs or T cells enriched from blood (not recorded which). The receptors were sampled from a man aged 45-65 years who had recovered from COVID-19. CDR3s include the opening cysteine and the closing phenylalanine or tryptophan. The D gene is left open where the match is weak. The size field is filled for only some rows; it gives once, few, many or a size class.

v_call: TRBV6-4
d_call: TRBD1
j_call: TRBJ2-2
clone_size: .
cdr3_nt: TGTGCCAGCAGAGCCGACAGGGCCACCGGGGAGCTGTTTTTT
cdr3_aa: CASRADRATGELFF

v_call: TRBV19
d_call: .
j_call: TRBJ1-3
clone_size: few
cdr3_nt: TGTGCCAGTAGTTACTCAGGAAACTCTGGAAACACCATATATTTT
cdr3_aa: CASSYSGNSGNTIYF

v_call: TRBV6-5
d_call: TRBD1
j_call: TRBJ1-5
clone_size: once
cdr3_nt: TGTGCCAGCAGTCGGGACAGTAGCAATCAGCCCCAGCATTTT
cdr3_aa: CASSRDSSNQPQHF

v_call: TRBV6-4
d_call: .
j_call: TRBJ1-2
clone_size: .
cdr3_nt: TGTGCCAGCAGCCCTTCAGGGAATTATGGCTACACCTTC
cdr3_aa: CASSPSGNYGYTF

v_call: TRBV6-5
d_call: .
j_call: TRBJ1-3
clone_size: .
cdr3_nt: TGTGCCAGCACCCTGGGAGACACCATATATTTT
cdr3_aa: CASTLGDTIYF

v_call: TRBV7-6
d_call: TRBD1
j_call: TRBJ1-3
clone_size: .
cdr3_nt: TGTGCCAGCAGCTCCGGACAGGGATCGTGGCAGGGAAACACCATATATTTT
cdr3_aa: CASSSGQGSWQGNTIYF

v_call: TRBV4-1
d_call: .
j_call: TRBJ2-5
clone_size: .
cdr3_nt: TGCGCCAGCAGCCAAGAGAGGCTGGGGGGAATGGGGAAAGAGACCCAGTACTTC
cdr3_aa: CASSQERLGGMGKETQYF

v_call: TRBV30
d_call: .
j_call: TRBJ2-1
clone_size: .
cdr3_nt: TGTGCCTGGAGTCGGAGGGGGCTCTACAATGAGCAGTTCTTC
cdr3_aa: CAWSRRGLYNEQFF

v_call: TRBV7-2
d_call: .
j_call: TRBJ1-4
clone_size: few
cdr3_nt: TGTGCCAGCAGCGTCCAGGGGTTTGGCGAAAAACTGTTTTTT
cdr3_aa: CASSVQGFGEKLFF

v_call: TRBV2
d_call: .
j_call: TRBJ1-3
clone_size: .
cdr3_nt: TGTGCCAGCAGAGGAGGCGAGAGCTCTGGAAACACCATATATTTT
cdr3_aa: CASRGGESSGNTIYF

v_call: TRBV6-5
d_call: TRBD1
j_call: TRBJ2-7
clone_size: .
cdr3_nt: TGTGCCAGCAGCCCGACAGGGGGCCCCTACGAGCAGTACTTC
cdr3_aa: CASSPTGGPYEQYF

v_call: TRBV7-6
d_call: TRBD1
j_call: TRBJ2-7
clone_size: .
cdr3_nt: TGTGCCAGCAGCTCACCAAGCAGGGGGCACTACGAGCAGTACTTC
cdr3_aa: CASSSPSRGHYEQYF

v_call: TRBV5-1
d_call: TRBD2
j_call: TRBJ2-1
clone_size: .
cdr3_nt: TGCGCCAGCAGCTTGGTTTCGGGACTAGAATACAATGAGCAGTTCTTC
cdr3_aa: CASSLVSGLEYNEQFF

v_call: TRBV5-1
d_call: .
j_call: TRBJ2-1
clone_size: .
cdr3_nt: TGCGCCAGCAGCTTGGCCTCTAAGACAGGAGAAATCTCCTTCTCCTACAATGAGCAGTTCTTC
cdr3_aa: CASSLASKTGEISFSYNEQFF